The 20 T cell receptor beta chains given below trace back to one sample, sequenced in a study of shared T cell receptors in the human thymus. Clones were sequenced by immunoSEQ multiplex PCR, and TCRdb holds only the in-frame ones, with some missing. The table includes hundreds of thousands of clones, over 75% detected once. These data are also associated with another study on human thymus T cells.

Source material: thymocytes. These receptors were collected from a boy less than two years old with a congenital heart defect.

The chain has TRBV14 and TRBJ2-7, with 10 bases aligning to TRBD2. After removal of 0 bases from V and 2 bases from J, the junction contained 7 bases not matched to a gene. The CDR3 covers 17 residues. Germline values: CDR1 SGHDN, CDR2 FVKESK. In DNA, the CDR3 is TGTGCCAGCAGCCAAGATCTTAGAGCGGGAGGGCCCTACGAGCAGTACTTC. Translating gives CASSQDLRAGGPYEQYF.

J is TRBJ1-1 and V is TRBV27; 9 bases are shared with TRBD1. CDR3 length equals 16 residues. Looked up from germline, CDR1 is MNHEY and CDR2 is SMNVEV (reference sequence). The J segment lost 3 bases and the V segment lost 5 bases, leaving 10 bases of the junction unmatched. CDR3 region: CASSPHPGQGDTEAFF. Written as DNA, the CDR3 is TGTGCCAGCAGTCCCCACCCGGGACAGGGTGACACTGAAGCTTTCTTT.

The CDR3 here is CASSYRGIRPQHF. Here the CDR3 DNA reads TGTGCCAGCAGCTACCGCGGGATCCGGCCCCAGCATTTT. This chain joins TRBV7-4 and TRBJ1-5, with D unclear. CDR3 length: 13 amino acids. The ends were cut back, 4 bases at V and 9 bases at J, with 13 bases in the middle. Germline CDR1 is SGHVT and CDR2 is SQSDAQ.

The J gene is TRBJ2-5, the V gene TRBV28, with 8 bases that match TRBD1. The CDR3 loop spans 13 amino acids. J was trimmed by 5 bases and V by 7 bases; bases with no gene match: 6. Germline V lookup: CDR1 MDHEN, CDR2 SYDVKM. CDR3: CASNGQGDETQYF. The CDR3 DNA reads TGTGCCAGCAACGGACAGGGTGACGAGACCCAGTACTTC.

The CDR3 is CASSFPGQGGEQFF. CDR3 nucleotides: TGTGCCAGCAGCTTTCCTGGACAGGGTGGTGAGCAGTTCTTC. The chain employs TRBV7-2 and TRBJ2-1, with 8 bases aligning to TRBD1. CDR1 is SGHTA and CDR2 is FQGNSA in the germline V gene. CDR3 length: 14 residues. Germline trimming cut 3 bases from V and 9 bases from J; bases unmatched to any gene: 7.

This clone was seen just once. The CDR3 is CASSFRGGSSYEQYF. CDR3 nucleotides: TGTGCCAGCAGTTTCCGAGGCGGCAGCTCCTACGAGCAGTACTTC. The chain recombines TRBV27 with TRBJ2-7; D is undetermined. The CDR3 extends over 15 amino acids. Deletions cut 3 bases from V and 0 bases from J, with 12 bases between. CDR1 and CDR2 from the germline V gene are MNHEY and SMNVEV (reference sequence).

V usage is TRBV4-2 and J usage is TRBJ1-6; D is uncertain. Trimming removed 0 bases from V and 10 bases from J, with 4 bases in between. Germline CDR1 and CDR2: LGHNA and YNFKEQ. This CDR3 spans 12 amino acids. This chain's CDR3 is CASSQEASPLHF. As DNA, the CDR3 is TGTGCCAGCAGCCAAGAAGCCTCACCCCTCCACTTT.

The chain uses TRBV2 and TRBJ2-5; 10 bases match TRBD1. The germline gives CDR1 SNHLY, CDR2 FYNNEI. V shed 8 bases and J 3 bases; nucleotides not matched to a gene: 15. The CDR3 is 17 residues long. CDR3 protein: CASRPSGDRGREETQYF. The CDR3 DNA sequence: TGTGCCAGCCGCCCTAGTGGAGACAGGGGGCGGGAAGAGACCCAGTACTTC.

The V gene is TRBV6-4, the J gene TRBJ1-1, with D unclear. Germline V gives CDR1 MRHNA, CDR2 SNTAGT. The CDR3 covers 14 residues. Trimming pared 0 bases from V and 8 bases from J, leaving 13 bases between. CDR3 nucleotides: TGTGCCAGCAGTGACTCCATCGTACTAGCCGAAGCTTTCTTT. Protein product: CASSDSIVLAEAFF.

V usage is TRBV5-1 and J usage is TRBJ2-1; TRBD2 matches 12 bases. The V gene end was trimmed by 6 bases and the J gene end by 3 bases; junction bases not matched to a gene: 7. The CDR3 runs to 16 residues. Germline assignment: CDR1 SGHRS and CDR2 YFSETQ. CDR3 in amino acids: CASKPSGRANYNEQFF. The CDR3 DNA reads TGCGCCAGCAAACCTAGCGGGAGGGCAAACTACAATGAGCAGTTCTTC.

This clone appeared a single time. V gene TRBV29-1 combines with J gene TRBJ1-5; TRBD1 matches 8 bases. The CDR3 spans 14 residues. Germline CDR1 SQVTM, CDR2 ANQGSEA. V lost 7 bases and J lost 4; bases outside the gene matches: 9. CDR3 protein: CSGETGVANQPQHF. The DNA for the CDR3 is TGCAGCGGGGAGACAGGGGTTGCAAATCAGCCCCAGCATTTT.

This rearrangement joins TRBV7-2 to TRBJ2-7; TRBD1 is a possible D gene (5 bases). This CDR3 is built from 16 residues. Trimming removed 1 base from V and 0 bases from J, with 13 bases in between. From germline, CDR1 is SGHTA and CDR2 FQGNSA. The CDR3 loop reads CASSLDLDIRSYEQYF. CDR3 nucleotide sequence: TGTGCCAGCAGCTTAGATTTGGACATCCGCTCCTACGAGCAGTACTTC.

The gene calls are TRBV5-8 and TRBJ2-3; 8 bases match TRBD1. The CDR3 extends over 16 amino acids. Germline V gene sequence: CDR1 SGHTS, CDR2 YDEGEE. Trimming removed 0 bases from V and 0 bases from J; junction bases left unmatched: 3. The CDR3 sequence: CASSLDGQGSTDTQYF. The CDR3 DNA follows: TGTGCCAGCAGCTTGGACGGACAGGGCAGCACAGATACGCAGTATTTT.

The V call is TRBV5-6, the J call TRBJ2-3; D is unclear. The CDR3 extends over 12 amino acids. V shed 5 bases and J shed 0 bases, with 4 bases lying between them. Germline CDR1 is SGHDT and CDR2 is YYEEEE. CDR3 nucleotides: TGTGCCAGCAGTCGTAGCACAGATACGCAGTATTTT. This codes for CASSRSTDTQYF. The full variable domain, rest sourced from reference TRBV5-6 and TRBJ2-3, is DAGVTQSPTHLIKTRGQQVTLRCSPKSGHDTVSWYQQALGQGPQFIFQYYEEEERQRGNFPDRFSGHQFPNYSSELNVNALLLGDSALYLCASSRSTDTQYFGPGTRLTVL.

The chain recombines TRBV7-9 with TRBJ1-2; D is undetermined. V was trimmed by 5 bases and J by 4 bases, leaving 17 bases between them. In germline, CDR1 is SEHNR, CDR2 FQNEAQ (reference sequence). The CDR3 has 15 amino acids. The CDR3: CASSAEGGPPYGYTF. CDR3 nucleotide sequence: TGTGCCAGCAGCGCAGAGGGTGGGCCTCCCTATGGCTACACCTTC.

V is TRBV11-3 and J is TRBJ2-7, with 8 bases identical to TRBD2. The CDR3 totals 18 residues. Germline loops: CDR1 SGHNT, CDR2 YENEEA. J was trimmed by 5 bases and V by 1 base; bases with no gene match: 16. The CDR3 DNA sequence: TGTGCCAGCAGCTTAGTTAGGGGACTAGTACCGTTACTCCACGAGCAGTACTTC. This codes for CASSLVRGLVPLLHEQYF.

V is TRBV28 and J is TRBJ2-7; 7 positions agree with TRBD1. Germline assignment: CDR1 MDHEN and CDR2 SYDVKM. V trimming: 6 bases; J trimming: 6 bases; junction bases outside the gene matches: 17. The CDR3 sequence is 16 residues long. For the CDR3, the DNA is TGTGCCAGCAGACCCCGTTCGAGGGGGCGCGTATCCGAGCAGTACTTC. Amino acid sequence: CASRPRSRGRVSEQYF.

This clone has more than one count but fewer than ten. The chain has TRBV6-4 and TRBJ1-3; possible D gene TRBD1, 5 bases. Germline V gives CDR1 MRHNA, CDR2 SNTAGT. This CDR3 is built from 13 residues. V was cut by 9 bases and J by 4 bases, with 13 bases left in between. The CDR3 region has the DNA TGTGCCAGATGCAGGGTGAAGGGAAACACCATATATTTT. It specifies CARCRVKGNTIYF.

This clone was seen only once. The chain combines TRBV18 with TRBJ2-7; TRBD1 matches at 10 bases. The germline gives CDR1 KGHSH, CDR2 LQKENI. This CDR3 is 20 amino acids long. J lost 7 bases, V lost 1 base, and 22 bases had no gene match. The CDR3 region is CASSPLQGQGTRGGSGEQYF. The CDR3 region has the DNA TGTGCCAGCTCACCACTTCAGGGACAGGGGACGAGAGGCGGGAGTGGGGAGCAGTACTTC. Supplemented by reference TRBV18 and TRBJ2-7, the full variable domain reads NAGVMQNPRHLVRRRGQEARLRCSPMKGHSHVYWYRQLPEEGLKFMVYLQKENIIDESGMPKERFSAEFPKEGPSILRIQQVVRGDSAAYFCASSPLQGQGTRGGSGEQYFGPGTRLTVT.

The V gene is TRBV7-3, the J gene TRBJ2-1; the match to TRBD2 covers 14 bases. V lost 4 bases and J lost 5; bases outside the gene matches: 1. Germline CDR1 reads SGHTA; CDR2 reads FQGTGA. The CDR3 consists of 15 residues. Here the CDR3 reads CASSSGLAGDNEQFF. CDR3 bases: TGTGCCAGCAGCTCGGGACTAGCGGGGGACAATGAGCAGTTCTTC.